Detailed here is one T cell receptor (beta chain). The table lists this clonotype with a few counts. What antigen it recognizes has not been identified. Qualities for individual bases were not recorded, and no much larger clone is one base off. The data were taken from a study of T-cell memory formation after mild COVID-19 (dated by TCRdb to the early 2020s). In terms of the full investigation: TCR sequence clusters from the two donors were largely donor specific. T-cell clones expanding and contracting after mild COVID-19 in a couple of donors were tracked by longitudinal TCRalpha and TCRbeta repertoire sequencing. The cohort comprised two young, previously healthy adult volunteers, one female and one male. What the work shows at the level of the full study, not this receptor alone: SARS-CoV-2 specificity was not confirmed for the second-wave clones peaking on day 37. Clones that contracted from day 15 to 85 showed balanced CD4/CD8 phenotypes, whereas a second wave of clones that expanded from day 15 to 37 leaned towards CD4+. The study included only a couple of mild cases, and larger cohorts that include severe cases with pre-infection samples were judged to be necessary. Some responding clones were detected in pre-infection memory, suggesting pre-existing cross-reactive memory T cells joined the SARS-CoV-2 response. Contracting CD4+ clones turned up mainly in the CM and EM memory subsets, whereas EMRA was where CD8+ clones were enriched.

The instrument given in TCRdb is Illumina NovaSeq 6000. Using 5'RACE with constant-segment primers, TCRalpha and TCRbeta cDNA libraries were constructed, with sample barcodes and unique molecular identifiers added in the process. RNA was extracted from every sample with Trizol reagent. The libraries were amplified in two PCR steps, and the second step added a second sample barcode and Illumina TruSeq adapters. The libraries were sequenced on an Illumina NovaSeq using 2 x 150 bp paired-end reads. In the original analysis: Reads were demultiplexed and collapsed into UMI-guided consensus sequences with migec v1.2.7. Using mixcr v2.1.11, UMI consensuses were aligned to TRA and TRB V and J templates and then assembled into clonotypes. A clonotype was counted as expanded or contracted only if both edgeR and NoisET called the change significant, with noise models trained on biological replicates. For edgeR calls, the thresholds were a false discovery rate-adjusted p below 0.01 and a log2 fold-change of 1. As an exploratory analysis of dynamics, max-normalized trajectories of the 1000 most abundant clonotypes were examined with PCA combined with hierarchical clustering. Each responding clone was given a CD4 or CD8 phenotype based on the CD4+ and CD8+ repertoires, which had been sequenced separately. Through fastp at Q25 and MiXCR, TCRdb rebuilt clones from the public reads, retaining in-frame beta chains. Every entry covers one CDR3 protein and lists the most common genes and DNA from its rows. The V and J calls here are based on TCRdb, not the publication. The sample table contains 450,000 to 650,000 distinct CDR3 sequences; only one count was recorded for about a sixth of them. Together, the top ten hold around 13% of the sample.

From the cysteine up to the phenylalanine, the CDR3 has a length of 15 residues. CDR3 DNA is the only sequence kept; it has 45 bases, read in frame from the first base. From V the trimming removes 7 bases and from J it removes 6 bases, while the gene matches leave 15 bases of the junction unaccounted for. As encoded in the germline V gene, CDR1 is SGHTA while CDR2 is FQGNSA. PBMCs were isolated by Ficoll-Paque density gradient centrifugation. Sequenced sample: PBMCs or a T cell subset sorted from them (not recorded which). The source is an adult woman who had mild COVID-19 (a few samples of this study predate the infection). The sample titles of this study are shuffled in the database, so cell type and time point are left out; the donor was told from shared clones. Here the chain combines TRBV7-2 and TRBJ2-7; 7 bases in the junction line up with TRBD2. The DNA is TGTGCCAGCACCCAGACGCGCGGGAGTCGGGTCGAGCAGTACTTC. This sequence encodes CASTQTRGSRVEQYF.